These 16 T cell receptor beta chains were sequenced from one sample in a study of cytomegalovirus exposure and HLA in healthy donors. PCR employed 60 Vbeta and 13 Jbeta primers. Using immunoSEQ multiplex PCR, the repertoire was profiled, and TCRdb retains in-frame clones only, with some absent. The sample contains roughly 100,000 clones, roughly three quarters of which appear only once. Sequenced input: PBMCs. All receptors derive from a woman aged 18-29 years in good health and CMV-seropositive.

This sequence joins TRBV5-4 and TRBJ1-1, with 9 bases that match TRBD1. Unmatched junction bases numbered 6, after V lost 3 bases and J lost 6 bases. The germline V gene has CDR1 SGHNT and CDR2 YYREEE (reference sequence). This CDR3 is 14 amino acids long. The CDR3 coding sequence is TGTGCCAGCAGCTCCGGACAGGGGAGGCCTGAAGCTTTCTTT. The encoded protein is CASSSGQGRPEAFF.

This clone has more than one count but fewer than ten. This sequence joins TRBV9 and TRBJ1-1; D uncertain. V lost 4 bases, J lost 2 bases, and 6 bases lay in between. The CDR3 has 12 residues. CDR1 and CDR2 (germline): SGDLS, YYNGEE. This CDR3 is CASSLANTEAFF. For the CDR3, the DNA is TGTGCCAGCAGCTTAGCAAACACTGAAGCTTTCTTT. Together with reference TRBV9 and TRBJ1-1, the CDR3 gives the full variable domain: DSGVTQTPKHLITATGQRVTLRCSPRSGDLSVYWYQQSLDQGLQFLIQYYNGEERAKGNILERFSAQQFPDLHSELNLSSLELGDSALYFCASSLANTEAFFGQGTRLTVV.

This clone was recorded a few times. The chain carries TRBV5-4 and TRBJ1-6, with 7 bases aligning to TRBD1. The CDR3 is 15 amino acids. V lost 3 bases and J lost 4; bases outside the gene matches: 4. Germline loops: CDR1 SGHNT, CDR2 YYREEE (reference sequence). The CDR3 here is CASSSGTEYNSPLHF. Written as DNA, the CDR3 is TGTGCCAGCAGCTCCGGGACAGAGTATAATTCACCCCTCCACTTT. The whole variable domain, filled in from reference TRBV5-4 and TRBJ1-6, reads ETGVTQSPTHLIKTRGQQVTLRCSSQSGHNTVSWYQQALGQGPQFIFQYYREEENGRGNFPPRFSGLQFPNYSSELNVNALELDDSALYLCASSSGTEYNSPLHFGNGTRLTVT.

There are a few counts of this clone. One junction end does not reproduce the germline sequence, and a read error may be involved. The chain couples TRBV7-7 to TRBJ1-1; D not resolved. Germline lookup yields CDR1 SSHAT and CDR2 FNYEAQ (reference sequence). The CDR3 length is 13 residues. The CDR3 region is CASSLGANTEAFF. DNA of the CDR3: TGTGCTAGCAGCTTAGGAGCGAACACTGAAGCTTTCTTT.

The V call is TRBV7-9, the J call TRBJ1-2, with 7 bases fitting TRBD1. Germline V gene data show CDR1 as SEHNR and CDR2 as FQNEAQ (reference sequence). This CDR3 spans 14 amino acids. V gave up 8 bases and J gave up 3 bases; unmatched junction bases: 9. The CDR3 sequence is CASSGQPRHYGYTF. The CDR3 bases are TGTGCCAGCTCGGGACAGCCGAGGCACTATGGCTACACCTTC.

The chain recombines TRBV6-6 with TRBJ2-5; 12 bases fit TRBD2. Germline V lookup: CDR1 MNHNY, CDR2 SVGAGI (reference sequence). The CDR3 is made up of 16 amino acids. After removal of 7 bases from V and 1 base from J, the junction contained 7 bases not matched to a gene. The CDR3 nucleotides read TGTGCCAGCACCCAAGGACTAGCGGGGCGCCAAGAGACCCAGTACTTC. Protein: CASTQGLAGRQETQYF.

The chain recombines TRBV5-1 with TRBJ2-5, with a possible D match to TRBD2 (6 bases). The V end lost 0 bases, the J end lost 7 bases, and 10 bases lay between the germline ends. CDR1 is SGHRS and CDR2 is YFSETQ in the germline V gene. This CDR3 comprises 13 residues. CDR3 protein: CASSLVEGGTQYF. In DNA, the CDR3 is TGCGCCAGCAGCTTGGTGGAGGGCGGGACCCAGTACTTC. The complete variable domain, with remaining parts taken from reference TRBV5-1 and TRBJ2-5, reads KAGVTQTPRYLIKTRGQQVTLSCSPISGHRSVSWYQQTPGQGLQFLFEYFSETQRNKGNFPGRFSGRQFSNSRSEMNVSTLELGDSALYLCASSLVEGGTQYFGPGTRLLVL.

This chain uses TRBV25-1 with TRBJ1-5; 7 positions match TRBD1. Germline lookup yields CDR1 MGHDK and CDR2 SYGVNS. CDR3 size: 15 residues. Losses at the gene ends were 4 bases for V and 4 bases for J; bases not matched to a gene: 7. The CDR3 spells CASSAGGTENQPQHF. The CDR3 DNA follows: TGTGCCAGCAGTGCTGGGGGGACAGAAAATCAGCCCCAGCATTTT. Full variable domain (rest looked up from reference TRBV25-1 and TRBJ1-5): EADIYQTPRYLVIGTGKKITLECSQTMGHDKMYWYQQDPGMELHLIHYSYGVNSTEKGDLSSESTVSRIRTEHFPLTLESARPSHTSQYLCASSAGGTENQPQHFGDGTRLSIL.

The chain joins TRBV6-5 to TRBJ2-5; 7 bases align to TRBD1. V lost 4 bases, J lost 4 bases, and 6 bases stayed unmatched. Looked up from germline, CDR1 is MNHEY and CDR2 is SVGAGI. CDR3 length equals 14 residues. CDR3 bases: TGTGCCAGCAGTTCCAGACAGGGACGAGAGACCCAGTACTTC. It specifies CASSSRQGRETQYF.

Here the CDR3 reads CSVPARDGYTF. The DNA for the CDR3 is TGCAGCGTTCCCGCCAGGGATGGCTACACCTTC. V is TRBV29-1 and J is TRBJ1-2, with D perhaps TRBD1 (5 bases). CDR1 and CDR2 (germline): SQVTM, ANQGSEA. This CDR3 is 11 amino acids long. V shed 5 bases and J shed 6 bases, with 10 bases lying between them.

The J gene is TRBJ1-1, the V gene TRBV5-6, with no clear D. Trimming removed 2 bases at V and 3 bases at J, with 8 bases between. CDR3 length: 13 amino acids. CDR1 is SGHDT, CDR2 YYEEEE, per germline. The DNA for the CDR3 is TGTGCCAGCAGCTTCTTGGGCGACACTGAAGCTTTCTTT. Its translation: CASSFLGDTEAFF.

The chain employs TRBV28 and TRBJ2-1; TRBD2 might be the D (6 bases). The germline V gene has CDR1 MDHEN and CDR2 SYDVKM. V gave up 7 bases and J gave up 4 bases, with 14 bases separating them. This CDR3 region has 14 residues. CDR3 sequence: CASNGRDSYNEQFF. In nucleotides, the CDR3 is TGTGCCAGCAATGGGCGGGATTCGTACAATGAGCAGTTCTTC.

V gene TRBV7-7 combines with J gene TRBJ1-4; D perhaps matches TRBD1 (6 bases). V lost 5 bases and J lost 4, with 20 bases in between. CDR3 length: 17 residues. Germline CDR1 reads SSHAT; CDR2 reads FNYEAQ (reference sequence). DNA of the CDR3: TGTGCCAGCAGCCGGTTCCCCCCAGGGGAGGGTAATGAAAAACTGTTTTTT. This sequence encodes CASSRFPPGEGNEKLFF.

The chain uses TRBV28 and TRBJ1-5; D might be TRBD1 (6 bases). Germline V gene data show CDR1 as MDHEN and CDR2 as SYDVKM. The length of the CDR3 is 18 residues. Trimming pared 3 bases from V and 1 base from J, leaving 19 bases between. The CDR3 bases are TGTGCCAGCAGTTTCCCCCCCGGGGGGGGCCCCAGCAATCAGCCCCAGCATTTT. This sequence encodes CASSFPPGGGPSNQPQHF.

The chain combines TRBV9 with TRBJ1-2; 7 positions match TRBD1. The length of the CDR3 is 16 residues. V shed 4 bases and J 3 bases; nucleotides not matched to a gene: 12. Germline CDR1 is SGDLS and CDR2 is YYNGEE. The CDR3 coding sequence is TGTGCCAGCAGCTTTGAGGAGGGGGCGCTTGACTATGGCTACACCTTC. Translating gives CASSFEEGALDYGYTF.

This chain uses TRBV6-1 with TRBJ2-1; the match to TRBD2 covers 11 bases. V lost 10 bases to trimming and J lost 12 bases; unmatched junction nucleotides: 11. Per germline, CDR1 MNHNS and CDR2 SASEGT. The CDR3 consists of 13 residues. The CDR3 nucleotides read TGTGCCACCAGGGATCTAGCGGGAGGTGGGCAGTTCTTC. Translated: CATRDLAGGGQFF.